This T cell receptor (beta chain) was profiled in a study of blood T cell repertoires in COVID-19. Study-level information: Samples came from the United States, Italy and Spain, spanning acute and convalescent COVID-19. PBMCs, B-cell-depleted T cells, or T cells provided the cDNA or gDNA that made up the material.

The CDR3 consists of 14 residues. V shed 6 bases and J shed 4 bases, with 15 bases lying between them. Germline V CDR1 and CDR2: MNHEY, SVGAGI. Per the original data handling: Reference gene primer amplification gave estimated nucleated cell counts. The table came from immunoSEQ multiplex PCR; TCRdb's copy has only in-frame clones and leaves some out. For V, J and clone size, that table is used; D and trimming come from the DNA. The repertoire holds about 180,000 clones, 70% to 90% seen once, with 3.5% to 5% in the top ten. This receptor was taken from a woman aged 30 to 39 with acute or convalescent COVID-19. Sequences were obtained from peripheral blood. The chain couples TRBV6-5 to TRBJ1-1; possibly TRBD1 for D (5 bases). CDR3 DNA: TGTGCCAGCAGCCCCAGGGATTTTAGCACTGAAGCTTTCTTT. Translated: CASSPRDFSTEAFF.